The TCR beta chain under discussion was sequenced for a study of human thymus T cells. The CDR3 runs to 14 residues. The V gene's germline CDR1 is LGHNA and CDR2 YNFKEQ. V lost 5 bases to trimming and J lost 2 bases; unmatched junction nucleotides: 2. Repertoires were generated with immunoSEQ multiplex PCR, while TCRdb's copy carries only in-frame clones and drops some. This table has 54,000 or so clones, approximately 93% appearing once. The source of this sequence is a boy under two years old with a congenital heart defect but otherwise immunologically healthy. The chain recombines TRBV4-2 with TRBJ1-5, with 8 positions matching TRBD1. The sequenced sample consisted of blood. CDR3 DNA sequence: TGTGCCAGCAGCTGGGGACAGGGCAATCAGCCCCAGCATTTT. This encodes CASSWGQGNQPQHF.